The 11 T cell receptor beta chains reported below all come from one sample, sequenced in a study of blood T cell repertoires in COVID-19. Sequencing was performed with immunoSEQ multiplex PCR; in TCRdb, only in-frame clones are kept and a portion is missing. The repertoire has about 270,000 clones, 70% to 90% of them found once; the top ten carry approximately 2%. Sequencing was carried out using PBMCs or T cells enriched from blood (not recorded which). These receptors originate from a woman aged 60 to 75 in a cohort exposed to, infected with or recovered from COVID-19 (not recorded which).

The chain joins TRBV14 to TRBJ1-3; D gene uncertain. Trimming pared 3 bases from V and 6 bases from J, leaving 6 bases between. The CDR3 length is 12 residues. Germline CDR1 reads SGHDN; CDR2 reads FVKESK. Here the CDR3 reads CASSHLINTIYF. The CDR3 coding sequence is TGTGCCAGCAGCCACTTAATAAACACCATATATTTT.

V usage is TRBV4-1 and J usage is TRBJ2-6; the match to TRBD1 covers 9 bases. The CDR3 is 19 residues long. The V and J ends lost 1 base and 2 bases, in that order; junction bases with no gene match: 9. CDR1 and CDR2 (germline): MGHRA, YSYEKL. CDR3 sequence: CASSQVGGQGPPGANVLTF. DNA of the CDR3: TGCGCCAGCAGCCAAGTGGGGGGACAGGGCCCCCCTGGGGCCAACGTCCTGACTTTC.

The J gene is TRBJ2-7, the V gene TRBV18; 7 bases align to TRBD1. The germline gives CDR1 KGHSH, CDR2 LQKENI. V gave up 3 bases and J gave up 1 base; unmatched junction bases: 3. This CDR3 region has 14 residues. CDR3 sequence reads: CASSPDRASYEQYF. The CDR3 DNA sequence: TGTGCCAGCTCACCCGACAGGGCGTCCTACGAGCAGTACTTC.

The rearrangement joins TRBV5-1 to TRBJ2-7, with 15 bases lining up with TRBD2. Germline-derived CDR1 and CDR2 are SGHRS and YFSETQ. The V segment lost 3 bases and the J segment 7 bases; nucleotides outside the gene matches: 2. The CDR3 is 14 amino acids. CDR3 amino acids: CASSSGLAGGEQYF. CDR3 sequence (DNA): TGCGCCAGCAGCTCCGGACTAGCGGGAGGGGAGCAGTACTTC.

The table lists this clone with a few counts. The rearrangement uses TRBV3-1 (or the pseudogene TRBV3-2) and TRBJ2-1; a weak D match, TRBD2 (6 bases). The CDR3 consists of 14 residues. Germline loops: CDR1 LGHDT, CDR2 YNNKEL (reference sequence). Trimming cost V 4 bases and J 5 bases, with 12 bases left between them. The CDR3, as DNA: TGTGCCAGCAGCCCCGGGGGTGTGAACAATGAGCAGTTCTTC. Residues: CASSPGGVNNEQFF.

The rearrangement joins TRBV5-1 to TRBJ1-4; TRBD1 matches 8 bases. Germline V gives CDR1 SGHRS, CDR2 YFSETQ. Trimming cost V 0 bases and J 8 bases; bases outside gene matches: 27. This CDR3 has 22 amino acids. The CDR3 DNA is TGCGCCAGCAGCTTGGATCGACGGACAGGGCGAATCGCATCTACCCAAGGGGAAAAACTGTTTTTT. Its translation: CASSLDRRTGRIASTQGEKLFF.

This clone turned up a few times. This chain connects TRBV2 to TRBJ1-5; 10 bases are a match to TRBD1. This CDR3 comprises 15 residues. With V trimmed by 6 bases and J by 5 bases, 7 bases remained unmatched. The germline CDR1 and CDR2 sequences are SNHLY and FYNNEI. The DNA for the CDR3 is TGTGCCAGCAGCAACCCCGGGACAGGGGATCAGCCCCAGCATTTT. Its translation is CASSNPGTGDQPQHF.

This clone is a singleton in its sample. This chain uses TRBV5-1 with TRBJ2-2; possible D gene TRBD1, 6 bases. Germline-derived CDR1 and CDR2 are SGHRS and YFSETQ. V was pared by 4 bases and J by 3 bases, with 16 bases between. This CDR3 contains 16 residues. This CDR3 is CASSPRGGADTGELFF. DNA for the CDR3: TGCGCCAGCAGCCCGCGTGGGGGCGCGGACACCGGGGAGCTGTTTTTT.

The chain links TRBV2 to TRBJ1-2; possibly TRBD1 for D (6 bases). The CDR3 loop spans 15 amino acids. Trimming shortened V by 5 bases and J by 4 bases, and 17 bases separated the two germline ends. Germline CDR1 is SNHLY and CDR2 is FYNNEI. The CDR3, as DNA: TGTGCCAGCAGTAAATACAGGGAAGCTATCTATGGCTACACCTTC. Its protein is CASSKYREAIYGYTF.

This chain joins TRBV15 and TRBJ2-7; TRBD2 is a possible D gene (6 bases). The V end lost 5 bases, the J end lost 4 bases, and 24 bases lay between the germline ends. CDR1 and CDR2 from the germline V gene are LNHNV and YYDKDF (reference sequence). This CDR3 has 17 residues. The CDR3: CATSPPSGGVRGYEQYF. The CDR3 nucleotides are TGTGCCACCAGCCCTCCTTCAGGAGGAGTCCGGGGGTACGAGCAGTACTTC.

The chain has TRBV5-1 and TRBJ2-7, with 10 bases fitting TRBD2. CDR3 length: 17 amino acids. CDR1 is SGHRS and CDR2 is YFSETQ in the germline V gene. Germline trimming cut 4 bases from V and 6 bases from J; bases unmatched to any gene: 16. As DNA, the CDR3 is TGCGCCAGCAGCAAGCCGGGCGAGGCTAGCGGGAGCCGCGAGCAGTACTTC. Amino acids: CASSKPGEASGSREQYF.